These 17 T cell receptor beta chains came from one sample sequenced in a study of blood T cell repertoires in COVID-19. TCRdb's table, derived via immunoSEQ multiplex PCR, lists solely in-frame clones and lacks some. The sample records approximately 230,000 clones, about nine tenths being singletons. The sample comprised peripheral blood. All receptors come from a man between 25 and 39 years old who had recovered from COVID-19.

CDR3 in DNA: TGCGCCAGCAGCTTGAGGGAAGGGGAACGATCGGGCTCCTACAATGAGCAGTTCTTC. This encodes CASSLREGERSGSYNEQFF. This chain links TRBV5-1 with TRBJ2-1, with D possibly being TRBD1 (5 bases). V gave up 1 base and J gave up 0 bases, with 20 bases separating them. CDR1 and CDR2 (germline): SGHRS, YFSETQ. CDR3 length: 19 residues.

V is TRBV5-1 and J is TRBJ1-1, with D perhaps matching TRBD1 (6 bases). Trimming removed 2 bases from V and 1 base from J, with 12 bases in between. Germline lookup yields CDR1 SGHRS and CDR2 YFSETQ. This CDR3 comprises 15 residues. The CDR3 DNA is TGCGCCAGCAGCTTACTGGACAGCGGGAACACTGAAGCTTTCTTT. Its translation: CASSLLDSGNTEAFF.

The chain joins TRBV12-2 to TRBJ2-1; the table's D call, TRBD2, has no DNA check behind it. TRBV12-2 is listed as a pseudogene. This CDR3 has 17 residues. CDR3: CASRSPSKAGGDNEQFF. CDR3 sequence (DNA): TGTGCAAGTCGCTCCCCGTCGAAAGCGGGGGGGGACAATGAGCAGTTCTTC.

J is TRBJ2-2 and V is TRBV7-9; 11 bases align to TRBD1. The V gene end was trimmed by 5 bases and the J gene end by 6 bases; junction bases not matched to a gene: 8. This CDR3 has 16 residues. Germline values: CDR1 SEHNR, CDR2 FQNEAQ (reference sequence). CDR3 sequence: CASSASGTGGAGELFF. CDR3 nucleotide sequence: TGTGCCAGCAGCGCCTCCGGGACAGGGGGTGCCGGGGAGCTGTTTTTT. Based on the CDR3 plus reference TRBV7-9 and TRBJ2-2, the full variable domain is DTGVSQNPRHKITKRGQNVTFRCDPISEHNRLYWYRQTLGQGPEFLTYFQNEAQLEKSRLLSDRFSAERPKGSFSTLEIQRTEQGDSAMYLCASSASGTGGAGELFFGEGSRLTVL.

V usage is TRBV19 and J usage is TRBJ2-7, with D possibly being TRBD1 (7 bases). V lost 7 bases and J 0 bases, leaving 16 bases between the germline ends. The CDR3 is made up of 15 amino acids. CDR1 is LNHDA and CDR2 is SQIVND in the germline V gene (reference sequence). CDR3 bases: TGTGCCAGTACCAAGGAGGGGGCTGGCTCCTACGAGCAGTACTTC. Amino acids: CASTKEGAGSYEQYF.

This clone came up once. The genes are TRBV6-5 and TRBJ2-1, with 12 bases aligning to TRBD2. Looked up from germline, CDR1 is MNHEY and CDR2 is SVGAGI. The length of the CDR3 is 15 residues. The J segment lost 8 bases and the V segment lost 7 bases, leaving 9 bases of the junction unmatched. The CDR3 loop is CASTRLAGDVDEQFF. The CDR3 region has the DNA TGTGCCAGCACCCGACTAGCGGGGGATGTGGATGAGCAGTTCTTC.

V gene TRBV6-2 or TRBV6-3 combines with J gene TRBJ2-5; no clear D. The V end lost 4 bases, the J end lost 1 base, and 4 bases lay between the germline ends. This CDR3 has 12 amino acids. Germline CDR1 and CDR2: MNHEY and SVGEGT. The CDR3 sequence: CASSFLQETQYF. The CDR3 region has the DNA TGTGCCAGCAGTTTCCTCCAAGAGACCCAGTACTTC.

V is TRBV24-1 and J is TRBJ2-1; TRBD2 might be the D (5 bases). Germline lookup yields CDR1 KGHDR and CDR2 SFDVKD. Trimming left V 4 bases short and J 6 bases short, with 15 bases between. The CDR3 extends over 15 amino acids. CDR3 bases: TGTGCCACCAGTGACCCCTTTCGGGGTTTCAATGAGCAGTTCTTC. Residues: CATSDPFRGFNEQFF.

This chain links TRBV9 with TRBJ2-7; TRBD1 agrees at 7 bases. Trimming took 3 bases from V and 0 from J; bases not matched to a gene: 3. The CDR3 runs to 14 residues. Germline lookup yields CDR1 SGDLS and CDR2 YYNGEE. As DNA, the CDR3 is TGTGCCAGCAGCGGAAGGACAGGCTCCTACGAGCAGTACTTC. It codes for CASSGRTGSYEQYF.

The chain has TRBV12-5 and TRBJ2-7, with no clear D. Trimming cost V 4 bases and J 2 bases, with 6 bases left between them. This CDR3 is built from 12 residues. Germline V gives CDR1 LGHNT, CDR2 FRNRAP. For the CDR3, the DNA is TGTGCTAGTGGTTACGGTACCTACGAGCAGTACTTC. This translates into CASGYGTYEQYF. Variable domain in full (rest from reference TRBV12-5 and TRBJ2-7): DARVTQTPRHKVTEMGQEVTMRCQPILGHNTVFWYRQTMMQGLELLAYFRNRAPLDDSGMPKDRFSAEMPDATLATLKIQPSEPRDSAVYFCASGYGTYEQYFGPGTRLTVT.

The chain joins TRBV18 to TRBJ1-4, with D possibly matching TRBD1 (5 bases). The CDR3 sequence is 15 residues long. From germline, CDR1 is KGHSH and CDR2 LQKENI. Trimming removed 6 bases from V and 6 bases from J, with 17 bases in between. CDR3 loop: CASSPRGGADEKLFF. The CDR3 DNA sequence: TGTGCCAGCTCGCCAAGGGGAGGGGCCGATGAAAAACTGTTTTTT.

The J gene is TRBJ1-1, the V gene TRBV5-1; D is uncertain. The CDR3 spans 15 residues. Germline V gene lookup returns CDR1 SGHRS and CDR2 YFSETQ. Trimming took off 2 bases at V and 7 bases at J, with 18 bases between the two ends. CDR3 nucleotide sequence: TGCGCCAGCAGCTTAGCTACATTGGGCTCGTTTGAAGCTTTCTTT. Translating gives CASSLATLGSFEAFF.

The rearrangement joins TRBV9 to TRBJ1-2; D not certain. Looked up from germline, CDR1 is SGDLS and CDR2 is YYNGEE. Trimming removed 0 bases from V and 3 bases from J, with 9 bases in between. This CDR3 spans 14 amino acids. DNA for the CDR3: TGTGCCAGCAGCGTAGTTACGGTTGACTATGGCTACACCTTC. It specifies CASSVVTVDYGYTF.

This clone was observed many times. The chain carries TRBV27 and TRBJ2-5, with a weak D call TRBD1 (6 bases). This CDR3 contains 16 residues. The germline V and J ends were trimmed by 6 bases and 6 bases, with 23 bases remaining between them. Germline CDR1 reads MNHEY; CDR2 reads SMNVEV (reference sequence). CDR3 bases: TGTGCCAGCAGCCAACGTCGACAGGCAGGGAAACAGACCCAGTACTTC. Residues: CASSQRRQAGKQTQYF.

The CDR3 loop is CASSARDRDYGYTF. The CDR3 nucleotides read TGCGCCAGCAGCGCCCGGGACAGGGACTATGGCTACACCTTC. The chain links TRBV5-1 to TRBJ1-2, with TRBD1 matching 9 bases. The V gene end was trimmed by 4 bases and the J gene end by 3 bases; junction bases not matched to a gene: 4. The CDR3 runs to 14 residues. Per germline, CDR1 SGHRS and CDR2 YFSETQ. The full variable domain, rest sourced from reference TRBV5-1 and TRBJ1-2, is KAGVTQTPRYLIKTRGQQVTLSCSPISGHRSVSWYQQTPGQGLQFLFEYFSETQRNKGNFPGRFSGRQFSNSRSEMNVSTLELGDSALYLCASSARDRDYGYTFGSGTRLTVV.

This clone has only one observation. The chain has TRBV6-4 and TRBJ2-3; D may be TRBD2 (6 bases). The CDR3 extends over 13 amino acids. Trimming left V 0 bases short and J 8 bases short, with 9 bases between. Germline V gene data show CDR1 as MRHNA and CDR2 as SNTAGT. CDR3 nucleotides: TGTGCCAGCAGTGACTCGATCGGGGGTACGCAGTATTTT. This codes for CASSDSIGGTQYF.

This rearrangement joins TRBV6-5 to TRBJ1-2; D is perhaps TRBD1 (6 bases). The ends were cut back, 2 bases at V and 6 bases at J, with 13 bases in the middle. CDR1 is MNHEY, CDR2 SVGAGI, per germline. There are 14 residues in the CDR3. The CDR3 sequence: CASSYGSRGDGYTF. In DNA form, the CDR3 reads TGTGCCAGCAGTTACGGCAGCAGGGGCGATGGCTACACCTTC.